The entry below describes one T cell receptor beta chain. Its antigen remains unidentified. V was shortened by 6 bases and J by 10 bases, with 12 bases between the two germline ends. The CDR3 spans 11 residues. Germline V lookup: CDR1 MNHNS, CDR2 SASEGT. Time point specified: week 47, end of study. Each dose of the vaccine consisted of 300 ug of mutant IDH1 20-mer peptide, with topical imiquimod. The vaccination schedule gave patients eight doses in weeks 1, 3, 5, 7, 11, 15, 19 and 23. Donor diagnoses consisted of new WHO grade 3 or 4 IDH1-mutant, ATRX-lost astrocytomas. Produced via immunoSEQ multiplex PCR; TCRdb's table is partial and in-frame only. Of more than 30,000 clones in the sample, about 80% were seen once. These data belong to a study of a mutant IDH1 vaccine in newly diagnosed glioma. Study as a whole: Most patients had radiochemotherapy with temozolomide before enrollment; others had one alone. Visit V12 was scheduled at week 35 and visit V13 at week 47.

The V gene is TRBV6-1, the J gene TRBJ1-1; a weak D match, TRBD1 (6 bases). The sequences come from PBMCs, collected from a glioma patient whose treatment included an IDH1 peptide vaccine. The clonotype comes from a man under 40 with glioma. Here the CDR3 DNA reads TGTGCCAGCAGCCGGGAGGGGGGAGCTTTCTTT. Translated, it gives CASSREGGAFF.